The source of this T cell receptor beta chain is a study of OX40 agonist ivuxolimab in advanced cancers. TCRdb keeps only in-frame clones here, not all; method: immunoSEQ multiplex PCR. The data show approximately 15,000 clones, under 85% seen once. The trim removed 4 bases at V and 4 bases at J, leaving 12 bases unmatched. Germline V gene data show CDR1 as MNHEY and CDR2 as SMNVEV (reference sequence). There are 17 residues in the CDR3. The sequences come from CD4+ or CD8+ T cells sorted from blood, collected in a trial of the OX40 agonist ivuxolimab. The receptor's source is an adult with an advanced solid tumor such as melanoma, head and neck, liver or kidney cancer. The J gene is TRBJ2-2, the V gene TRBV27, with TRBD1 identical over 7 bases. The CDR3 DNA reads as TGTGCCAGCAGTTCCCCCGAACAGGGGTTCAGCACCGGGGAGCTGTTTTTT. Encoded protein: CASSSPEQGFSTGELFF.